This paragraph covers one TCR beta chain sequence. Antigen: not known. The data stem from a study of T cell responses to AZD1222 COVID-19 vaccine. V gave up 0 bases and J gave up 2 bases, with 13 bases separating them. The germline V gene encodes CDR1 LGHNA and CDR2 YNFKEQ. This CDR3 contains 16 residues. Regarding the study as a whole: Among AZD1222 vaccinees, only six were seropositive at baseline. Two AZD1222 doses significantly raised spike-specific TCR breadth and depth over controls.

Assay used: immunoSEQ multiplex PCR; TCRdb lists only in-frame clones, some missing. Here the sample spans more than 90,000 clones, about four fifths being singletons. The V and J genes are TRBV4-2 and TRBJ1-1, with D perhaps matching TRBD1 (5 bases). This receptor was taken from an adult in good health. The material was peripheral blood, obtained on day 0 of AZD1222 vaccination. As DNA, the CDR3 is TGTGCCAGCAGCCAAGATTCAGGGAGGGAAAACACTGAAGCTTTCTTT. It yields the protein CASSQDSGRENTEAFF.